Below are 12 T cell receptor beta chains sequenced from a single sample in a study of cytomegalovirus exposure and HLA in healthy donors. The PCR employed 60 Vbeta primers together with 13 Jbeta primers. Sequencing was performed with immunoSEQ multiplex PCR; in TCRdb, only in-frame clones are kept and a portion is missing. The sample contains approximately 190,000 clones, 84% of which appear only once. The sample taken for sequencing was PBMCs. These receptors came from a woman aged 45-65 years in good health and CMV-seropositive.

The CDR3 coding sequence is TGTGCCAGCAGCCAACTCCGCACAGATACGCAGTATTTT. It is translated as CASSQLRTDTQYF. The chain carries TRBV4-2 and TRBJ2-3; unclear D gene. There are 13 residues in the CDR3. The V gene lost 2 bases and the J gene lost 1 base, with 4 bases spanning the gap. From germline, CDR1 is LGHNA and CDR2 YNFKEQ.

V and J are TRBV15 and TRBJ2-1; TRBD2 matches at 10 bases. Trimming took 4 bases from V and 10 from J; bases not matched to a gene: 13. From germline, CDR1 is LNHNV and CDR2 YYDKDF (reference sequence). This CDR3 is built from 16 residues. CDR3 region: CATSIRLSGGASEQFF. CDR3 bases: TGTGCCACCAGCATCCGACTAAGCGGGGGGGCTAGCGAGCAGTTCTTC.

V usage is TRBV7-2 and J usage is TRBJ2-7, with 7 bases that match TRBD1. CDR3 size: 12 residues. Germline-derived CDR1 and CDR2 are SGHTA and FQGNSA. V trimming: 4 bases; J trimming: 6 bases; junction bases outside the gene matches: 3. CDR3 bases: TGTGCCAGCAGCTCGACAGGGATCGAGCAGTACTTC. This gives the protein CASSSTGIEQYF.

The gene calls are TRBV29-1 and TRBJ2-1; TRBD1 agrees at 9 bases. CDR3 size: 15 residues. Per the germline V gene, CDR1 is SQVTM and CDR2 is ANQGSEA. V dropped 7 bases and J dropped 2; count of bases not matched to a gene: 9. In nucleotides, the CDR3 is TGCAGCGCCCGGGACAGGGTTTCGACCTACAATGAGCAGTTCTTC. Translating it yields CSARDRVSTYNEQFF.

This clone came up a few times. The V call is TRBV6-6, the J call TRBJ1-3; TRBD1 is a possible D gene (6 bases). The CDR3 is 15 amino acids. The V end was cut by 5 bases, the J end by 2 bases, with 13 bases between. Germline values: CDR1 MNHNY, CDR2 SVGAGI (reference sequence). CDR3 nucleotides: TGTGCCAGCAGTCCCTTACAGGGCACTGGAAACACCATATATTTT. It specifies CASSPLQGTGNTIYF.

The CDR3: CASIRDRVTGELFF. CDR3 nucleotide sequence: TGTGCCAGCATCCGGGACAGGGTCACCGGGGAGCTGTTTTTT. The rearrangement uses TRBV6-1 and TRBJ2-2, with 9 bases fitting TRBD1. This CDR3 comprises 14 residues. CDR1 and CDR2 from the germline V gene are MNHNS and SASEGT. Trimming cost V 7 bases and J 4 bases; bases outside gene matches: 4.

This clone was counted a single time. V gene TRBV28 combines with J gene TRBJ2-4; 10 positions match TRBD2. With 6 bases clipped from V and 5 bases from J, the junction kept 4 bases outside the gene matches. The CDR3 is 14 residues long. The germline gives CDR1 MDHEN, CDR2 SYDVKM. The DNA of the CDR3 is TGTGCCAGCAGGAGCGGGGGGGCCGAAAACATTCAGTACTTC. It yields the protein CASRSGGAENIQYF.

J is TRBJ1-2 and V is TRBV19; D may be TRBD1 (6 bases). V lost 5 bases and J lost 8, with 18 bases in between. The CDR3 is 14 amino acids. Germline assignment: CDR1 LNHDA and CDR2 SQIVND (reference sequence). For the CDR3, the DNA is TGTGCCAGTAGTGAATTACAGGGATTCGGAGGCTACACCTTC. Translation: CASSELQGFGGYTF.

The J gene is TRBJ1-3, the V gene TRBV27; D is perhaps TRBD1 (5 bases). The V end was cut by 8 bases, the J end by 7 bases, with 18 bases between. The germline CDR1 and CDR2 sequences are MNHEY and SMNVEV (reference sequence). The CDR3 sequence is 14 residues long. CDR3 sequence reads: CASASLVGGNTIYF. The CDR3 region has the DNA TGTGCCAGCGCCAGCCTCGTTGGGGGGAACACCATATATTTT.

The chain recombines TRBV21-1 with TRBJ2-1; the table's D call TRBD2 went unverified against the DNA. TRBV21-1 is tagged as a pseudogene. CDR3 size: 14 residues. The CDR3 coding sequence is TGTGCCAGCATGTCGAAGAGCTCCTACAATGAGCAGTTCTTC. It codes for CASMSKSSYNEQFF.

The V gene is TRBV6-5, the J gene TRBJ2-7; 7 bases align to TRBD1. In germline, CDR1 is MNHEY, CDR2 SVGAGI. V dropped 10 bases and J dropped 2; count of bases not matched to a gene: 5. CDR3 length equals 12 residues. Here the CDR3 reads CATEGQAYEQYF. In DNA form, the CDR3 reads TGTGCCACCGAAGGACAGGCCTACGAGCAGTACTTC.

This clone has only a few counts. The chain employs TRBV28 and TRBJ1-5, with 11 bases matching TRBD1. Per germline, CDR1 MDHEN and CDR2 SYDVKM. The V gene end was trimmed by 6 bases and the J gene end by 2 bases; junction bases not matched to a gene: 12. The CDR3 sequence is 18 residues long. The chain's CDR3 is CASSSPGQGGRGNQPQHF. As DNA, the CDR3 is TGTGCCAGCAGCAGTCCGGGACAGGGGGGTCGTGGCAATCAGCCCCAGCATTTT.